The sequence of this T cell receptor (beta chain) was determined in a study of cytomegalovirus exposure and HLA in healthy donors. Germline V gives CDR1 SGHRS, CDR2 YFSETQ. CDR3 length: 14 amino acids. Trimming shortened V by 3 bases and J by 5 bases, and 14 bases separated the two germline ends. Amplification used 60 Vbeta primers and 13 Jbeta primers. Sequenced by immunoSEQ multiplex PCR; TCRdb stores in-frame clones only, minus some. Of about 160,000 clones in the sample, roughly 70% are singletons; the top ten hold 2.5% to 3.5%. This clone occurred once. Its antigen remains unidentified. Study results and caveats: TCR sequences were mostly rare, though some public TCRs occurred in many donors.

This sequence was found in a woman in her forties or fifties in good health and CMV-seropositive. Specimen: PBMCs. The chain carries TRBV5-1 and TRBJ2-5; D is ambiguous. The CDR3 is CASSSRQIGETQYF. In nucleotides, the CDR3 is TGCGCCAGCAGCTCCCGCCAGATCGGGGAGACCCAGTACTTC.